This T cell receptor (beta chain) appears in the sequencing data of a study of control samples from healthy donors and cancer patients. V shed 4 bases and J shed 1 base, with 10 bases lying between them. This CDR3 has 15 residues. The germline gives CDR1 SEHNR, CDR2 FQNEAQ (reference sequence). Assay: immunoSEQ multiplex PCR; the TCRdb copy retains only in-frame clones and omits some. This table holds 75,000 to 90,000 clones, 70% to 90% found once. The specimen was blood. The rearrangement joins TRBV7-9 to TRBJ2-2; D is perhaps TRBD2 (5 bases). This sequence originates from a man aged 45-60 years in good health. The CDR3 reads CASSWETGNTGELFF. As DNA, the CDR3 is TGTGCCAGCAGCTGGGAGACTGGGAACACCGGGGAGCTGTTTTTT. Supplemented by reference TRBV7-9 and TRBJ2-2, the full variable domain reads DTGVSQNPRHKITKRGQNVTFRCDPISEHNRLYWYRQTLGQGPEFLTYFQNEAQLEKSRLLSDRFSAERPKGSFSTLEIQRTEQGDSAMYLCASSWETGNTGELFFGEGSRLTVL.